This record concerns one T cell receptor (beta chain) sequence. Its antigen is undetermined. This sample is part of a study of cytomegalovirus exposure and HLA in healthy donors. Study observations and caveats: It was shown in a later analysis that HLA-associated TCR beta chains were more clonally expanded than other, equally common chains. In a later analysis, TCR beta V- and J-gene trimming showed a link to a missense DCLRE1C variant.

All donors participated as healthy donors of bone marrow. This PCR relied on a set of 60 Vbeta primers and 13 Jbeta primers. Original processing notes: There were 80 million to 95 million unique TCR beta chains by a later count, and about 12 million of them were shared. Profiling relied on immunoSEQ multiplex PCR, and the TCRdb table lists in-frame clones only, not all of them. The D gene and trimming were derived from the DNA, and the V and J assignments and clone size from that table. This sample has 120,000 or so clones, with around 72% found just once. Germline CDR1 is PRHDT and CDR2 is FYEKMQ (reference sequence). CDR3 length equals 15 residues. The J segment lost 4 bases and the V segment lost 3 bases, leaving 6 bases of the junction unmatched.

This chain connects TRBV13 to TRBJ2-1, with 7 bases lining up with TRBD2. The sample comprised PBMCs. This TCR was sampled from a man aged 30 to 45 in good health and CMV-seronegative. CDR3 amino acids: CASSFGGGGYNEQFF. DNA for the CDR3: TGTGCCAGCAGCTTTGGCGGGGGAGGTTACAATGAGCAGTTCTTC. Full variable domain (outside the CDR3, taken from reference TRBV13 and TRBJ2-1): AAGVIQSPRHLIKEKRETATLKCYPIPRHDTVYWYQQGPGQDPQFLISFYEKMQSDKGSIPDRFSAQQFSDYHSELNMSSLELGDSALYFCASSFGGGGYNEQFFGPGTRLTVL.